A single sample is the source of the 29 T cell receptor beta chains below, sequenced in a study of blood T cell repertoires in COVID-19. The assay was immunoSEQ multiplex PCR, and TCRdb's table has in-frame clones only and misses some. The data contain 300,000 or so clones, roughly 85% of them singletons. Sequencing used PBMCs or T cells enriched from blood (not recorded which). These receptors came from a woman aged 25 to 45 who had recovered from COVID-19.

This rearrangement joins TRBV6-5 to TRBJ1-1; the D gene is possibly TRBD1 (5 bases). CDR1 is MNHEY and CDR2 is SVGAGI in the germline V gene. V shed 6 bases and J shed 3 bases, with 11 bases lying between them. The CDR3 sequence is 13 residues long. As DNA, the CDR3 is TGTGCCAGCAGCCCCTCAGGGTACACTGAAGCTTTCTTT. This codes for CASSPSGYTEAFF.

This sequence joins TRBV19 and TRBJ1-6; D gene ambiguous. The V and J ends lost 4 bases and 6 bases respectively, with 16 bases between them. Germline lookup yields CDR1 LNHDA and CDR2 SQIVND (reference sequence). The CDR3 is 16 amino acids. CDR3 protein: CASSTLLMGRNSPLHF. DNA for the CDR3: TGTGCCAGTAGTACCCTTCTGATGGGCCGTAATTCACCCCTCCACTTT. Using reference TRBV19 and TRBJ1-6 for the parts outside the CDR3, the full variable domain is DGGITQSPKYLFRKEGQNVTLSCEQNLNHDAMYWYRQDPGQGLRLIYYSQIVNDFQKGDIAEGYSVSREKKESFPLTVTSAQKNPTAFYLCASSTLLMGRNSPLHFGNGTRLTVT.

The chain uses TRBV7-9 and TRBJ2-7; tentatively, D is TRBD1 (6 bases). Germline V gene lookup returns CDR1 SEHNR and CDR2 FQNEAQ (reference sequence). The length of the CDR3 is 13 residues. V was clipped by 3 bases and J by 2 bases, with 8 bases between them. CDR3 region: CASSLGTPYEQYF. Written as DNA, the CDR3 is TGTGCCAGCAGCTTGGGGACACCCTACGAGCAGTACTTC.

The V call is TRBV7-9, the J call TRBJ1-1, with 7 bases matching TRBD1. From germline, CDR1 is SEHNR and CDR2 FQNEAQ (reference sequence). V shed 5 bases, J shed 0 bases, and the junction held 9 bases outside the gene matches. The length of the CDR3 is 16 residues. The CDR3 DNA is TGTGCCAGCAGCCAGGGGACAGAAGCCTTGAACACTGAAGCTTTCTTT. It codes for CASSQGTEALNTEAFF.

The chain recombines TRBV20-1 with TRBJ1-5; D remains unclear. The CDR3 spans 14 residues. Trimming removed 3 bases from V and 0 bases from J, with 9 bases in between. The germline CDR1 and CDR2 sequences are DFQATT and SNEGSKA (reference sequence). The CDR3 reads CSASSGYSNQPQHF. Here the CDR3 DNA reads TGCAGTGCTAGTTCAGGCTATAGCAATCAGCCCCAGCATTTT.

The chain links TRBV5-1 to TRBJ1-1; D unresolved. This CDR3 is 14 amino acids long. Germline V gene data show CDR1 as SGHRS and CDR2 as YFSETQ. V lost 6 bases and J 0 bases, leaving 12 bases between the germline ends. The CDR3 sequence: CASTSRGVNTEAFF. The CDR3 DNA sequence: TGCGCCAGCACCTCCCGCGGGGTGAACACTGAAGCTTTCTTT.

This chain uses TRBV6-5 with TRBJ1-5; D perhaps matches TRBD1 (5 bases). With 6 bases removed from V and 6 bases from J, the gap between germline ends came to 12 bases. Germline-derived CDR1 and CDR2 are MNHEY and SVGAGI. The CDR3 covers 13 residues. The CDR3, as DNA: TGTGCCAGCAGGGTGGGGCCGAGTCAGCCCCAGCATTTT. Protein sequence: CASRVGPSQPQHF.

The genes are TRBV3-1 (or the pseudogene TRBV3-2) and TRBJ1-4, with 10 positions matching TRBD1. V trimming: 4 bases; J trimming: 10 bases; junction bases outside the gene matches: 6. The germline V gene has CDR1 LGHDT and CDR2 YNNKEL (reference sequence). The CDR3 sequence is 14 residues long. The CDR3, as DNA: TGTGCCAGCAGCCCAGGGACAGGGGTGGCAAAACTGTTTTTT. Translating gives CASSPGTGVAKLFF.

The chain's CDR3 is CAWKQGAMYEQYF. For the CDR3, the DNA is TGTGCCTGGAAACAAGGGGCCATGTACGAGCAGTACTTC. V is TRBV30 and J is TRBJ2-7; TRBD1 is a possible D gene (5 bases). Trimming left V 4 bases short and J 4 bases short, with 14 bases between. This CDR3 is 13 amino acids long. Per the germline V gene, CDR1 is GTSNPN and CDR2 is SVGIG (reference sequence). Supplemented by reference TRBV30 and TRBJ2-7, the full variable domain reads SQTIHQWPATLVQPVGSPLSLECTVEGTSNPNLYWYRQAAGRGLQLLFYSVGIGQISSEVPQNLSASRPQDRQFILSSKKLLLSDSGFYLCAWKQGAMYEQYFGPGTRLTVT.

The chain links TRBV7-9 to TRBJ1-2; 8 bases match TRBD1. Germline CDR1 and CDR2: SEHNR and FQNEAQ (reference sequence). Losses at the gene ends were 5 bases for V and 0 bases for J; bases not matched to a gene: 11. This CDR3 comprises 17 residues. Written as DNA, the CDR3 is TGTGCCAGCAGCAACAGACAGGGGCACCCAGCTAACTATGGCTACACCTTC. Protein: CASSNRQGHPANYGYTF.

The rearrangement uses TRBV6-1 and TRBJ2-5; 9 positions agree with TRBD2. Germline CDR1 and CDR2: MNHNS and SASEGT. After removal of 1 base from V and 5 bases from J, the junction contained 11 bases not matched to a gene. This CDR3 contains 17 residues. The chain's CDR3 is CASSEGGLAGPLETQYF. In DNA, the CDR3 is TGTGCCAGCAGTGAAGGCGGGCTAGCGGGGCCCCTTGAGACCCAGTACTTC.

The chain links TRBV5-5 to TRBJ2-3; 14 bases line up with TRBD2. Trimming at V came to 3 bases and at J to 6 bases, leaving 6 bases not matched to a gene. CDR3 size: 16 residues. Germline V gene data show CDR1 as SGHKS and CDR2 as YYEKEE (reference sequence). In DNA, the CDR3 is TGTGCCAGCAGCTATGGACTAGCGGGGGGAACGGATACGCAGTATTTT. It yields the protein CASSYGLAGGTDTQYF.

The chain recombines TRBV2 with TRBJ1-1; 11 positions match TRBD1. The CDR3 runs 13 residues. Germline CDR1 and CDR2: SNHLY and FYNNEI. Trimming at V came to 7 bases and at J to 5 bases, leaving 3 bases not matched to a gene. The CDR3 nucleotides are TGTGCCAGCACTGGGACAGGGGGAACTGAAGCTTTCTTT. Translation: CASTGTGGTEAFF. The variable domain in full, with the rest retrieved from reference TRBV2 and TRBJ1-1, is EPEVTQTPSHQVTQMGQEVILRCVPISNHLYFYWYRQILGQKVEFLVSFYNNEISEKSEIFDDQFSVERPDGSNFTLKIRSTKLEDSAMYFCASTGTGGTEAFFGQGTRLTVV.

The V gene is TRBV7-8, the J gene TRBJ2-7, with D tentatively TRBD2 (5 bases). The CDR3 runs 12 residues. V lost 5 bases and J lost 6, with 11 bases in between. Germline values: CDR1 SGHVS, CDR2 FQNEAQ. The CDR3 reads CASSLSRGEQYF. The CDR3 region has the DNA TGTGCCAGCAGCCTCTCACGGGGCGAGCAGTACTTC.

The chain carries TRBV27 and TRBJ1-6; tentative D call: TRBD1 (5 bases). Trimming cost V 3 bases and J 9 bases, with 15 bases left between them. The CDR3 loop spans 15 amino acids. Germline-derived CDR1 and CDR2 are MNHEY and SMNVEV (reference sequence). CDR3 sequence: CASSLVVTVGSPLHF. In nucleotides, the CDR3 is TGTGCCAGCAGTTTGGTGGTGACAGTCGGTTCACCCCTCCACTTT.

The rearrangement uses TRBV19 and TRBJ1-2; D is perhaps TRBD1 (6 bases). The germline V gene has CDR1 LNHDA and CDR2 SQIVND (reference sequence). V was pared by 4 bases and J by 4 bases, with 13 bases between. The CDR3 extends over 14 amino acids. CDR3 protein: CASSTIQGGYGYTF. The CDR3 nucleotides are TGTGCCAGTAGTACCATACAGGGCGGCTATGGCTACACCTTC.

Note on this clone: Additional DNA sequences in this sample encode the identical CDR3. The chain employs TRBV30 and TRBJ2-7; TRBD2 is a possible D gene (5 bases). The germline CDR1 and CDR2 sequences are GTSNPN and SVGIG (reference sequence). V was pared by 3 bases and J by 4 bases, with 7 bases between. The CDR3 has 11 residues. The CDR3 nucleotides read TGTGCCTGGAGCAGAGGGTACGAGCAGTACTTC. Amino acid sequence: CAWSRGYEQYF.

V is TRBV27 and J is TRBJ1-6; D gene unclear. The V and J ends lost 2 bases and 6 bases respectively, with 14 bases between them. In germline, CDR1 is MNHEY, CDR2 SMNVEV (reference sequence). The length of the CDR3 is 16 residues. CDR3 loop: CASSLGRKGGNSPLHF. The CDR3, as DNA: TGTGCCAGCAGTTTAGGTCGCAAAGGAGGTAATTCACCCCTCCACTTT.

V usage is TRBV6-5 and J usage is TRBJ1-6; the match to TRBD1 covers 7 bases. Germline V CDR1 and CDR2: MNHEY, SVGAGI. The V and J ends lost 6 bases and 7 bases, in that order; junction bases with no gene match: 6. The CDR3 extends over 14 amino acids. Written as DNA, the CDR3 is TGTGCCAGCAGCCCCCGGGACAGCAATTCACCCCTCCACTTT. The encoded protein is CASSPRDSNSPLHF.

The chain recombines TRBV28 with TRBJ1-1, with a possible D match to TRBD1 (6 bases). The CDR3 is 15 residues long. CDR1 MDHEN and CDR2 SYDVKM come from the germline V gene. V gave up 3 bases and J gave up 3 bases, with 14 bases separating them. The CDR3 region has the DNA TGTGCCAGCAGTTTTGGTCAGGGGTGGGACACTGAAGCTTTCTTT. This sequence encodes CASSFGQGWDTEAFF.

The J gene is TRBJ2-1, the V gene TRBV6-2 or TRBV6-3; D may be TRBD2 (5 bases). This CDR3 has 13 amino acids. Per germline, CDR1 MNHEY and CDR2 SVGEGT. V lost 7 bases to trimming and J lost 8 bases, with 15 bases between them. The CDR3 is CASTPLGKDEQFF. Here the CDR3 DNA reads TGTGCCAGCACCCCTCTCGGGAAAGATGAGCAGTTCTTC.

The J gene is TRBJ2-6, the V gene TRBV9; no clear D. Germline CDR1 and CDR2: SGDLS and YYNGEE. Trimming pared 5 bases from V and 4 bases from J, leaving 16 bases between. CDR3 length: 16 residues. The chain's CDR3 is CASRRRETSGANVLTF. CDR3 DNA sequence: TGTGCCAGCAGACGTAGAGAGACTTCCGGGGCCAACGTCCTGACTTTC.

The rearrangement uses TRBV11-2 and TRBJ1-1; 9 bases line up with TRBD1. The CDR3 is 14 amino acids. CDR1 is SGHAT, CDR2 FQNNGV, per germline. The ends lost 5 bases at V and 9 bases at J; junction bases unmatched: 10. The CDR3 loop is CASSPGTGYLQAFF. The CDR3 nucleotides read TGTGCCAGCAGCCCCGGGACAGGGTATCTACAAGCTTTCTTT.

This clone was seen a handful of times. V and J are TRBV9 and TRBJ1-1; D possibly corresponds to TRBD1 (6 bases). CDR3 size: 16 residues. Deletions cut 0 bases from V and 4 bases from J, with 16 bases between. Germline CDR1 SGDLS, CDR2 YYNGEE. The CDR3 DNA reads as TGTGCCAGCAGCGTAGATTTGACAGGCCCGGGCACTGAAGCTTTCTTT. Encoded protein: CASSVDLTGPGTEAFF.

This clone was observed once. The genes are TRBV6-1 and TRBJ1-5; no definite D call. In germline, CDR1 is MNHNS, CDR2 SASEGT. The CDR3 consists of 13 residues. Trimming removed 3 bases from V and 4 bases from J, with 7 bases in between. CDR3 residues: CASSDRQNQPQHF. The CDR3, as DNA: TGTGCCAGCAGTGATCGTCAGAATCAGCCCCAGCATTTT.

The chain carries TRBV3-1 (or the pseudogene TRBV3-2) and TRBJ2-1; 10 bases align to TRBD2. The germline V gene encodes CDR1 LGHDT and CDR2 YNNKEL (reference sequence). This CDR3 is built from 16 residues. Trimming took 4 bases from V and 4 from J; bases not matched to a gene: 7. CDR3 amino acids: CASSLLGLAPYNEQFF. The CDR3 DNA is TGTGCCAGCAGCCTCCTGGGACTAGCGCCGTACAATGAGCAGTTCTTC.

This chain connects TRBV5-1 to TRBJ2-1, with TRBD2 matching over 8 bases. CDR1 is SGHRS, CDR2 YFSETQ, per germline. The CDR3 extends over 14 amino acids. Trimming took 2 bases from V and 5 from J; bases not matched to a gene: 3. CDR3 nucleotide sequence: TGCGCCAGCAGCTTAGCGGGGGTGGACAATGAGCAGTTCTTC. Residues: CASSLAGVDNEQFF.

CDR3 loop: CASNNENTEAFF. CDR3 bases: TGTGCCAGCAACAACGAGAACACTGAAGCTTTCTTT. This sequence joins TRBV12-3 or TRBV12-4 and TRBJ1-1; the D is unclear. Trimming stripped 7 bases from V and 1 base from J, with 7 bases between. The CDR3 length is 12 residues.

This clone was seen once. V and J are TRBV30 and TRBJ1-1; D gene unclear. Trimming took off 5 bases at V and 0 bases at J, with 16 bases between the two ends. Germline lookup yields CDR1 GTSNPN and CDR2 SVGIG (reference sequence). This CDR3 region has 15 residues. CDR3 DNA: TGTGCCTGGTCTTGGACGGGAGGAATGAACACTGAAGCTTTCTTT. This encodes CAWSWTGGMNTEAFF.